These 21 T cell receptor beta chains were all obtained from the same sample, sequenced in a study of Ad26.COV2.S vaccination and SARS-CoV-2 variants. The treatment is: 19 received Ad26.COV2.S at low or high dose, single or two shots; about 5 received placebo; per-sample allocation not given. The samples were gathered on day 63 after the first injection of vaccine or placebo. Only in-frame clones appear in the TCRdb table, and some are missing; sequencing was by immunoSEQ multiplex PCR. The sample yields about 480,000 clones, about 83% seen once. The sequencing here drew on peripheral blood, taken in a trial of Ad26.COV2.S vaccine versus placebo. The receptors shown here come from a person between 18 and 59 years old who received the Ad26.COV2.S COVID-19 vaccine or a placebo.

The chain links TRBV28 to TRBJ2-6; 8 nucleotides line up with TRBD1. Germline V gene lookup returns CDR1 MDHEN and CDR2 SYDVKM. This CDR3 region has 18 residues. The ends lost 7 bases at V and 1 base at J; junction bases unmatched: 12. The CDR3 sequence: CASTYRTGHRSGANVLTF. The CDR3 nucleotides are TGTGCCAGCACCTACCGGACAGGGCATAGGTCTGGGGCCAACGTCCTGACTTTC.

The chain carries TRBV7-2 and TRBJ2-5, with 11 nucleotides matching TRBD2. The CDR3 contains 15 residues. CDR1 and CDR2 from the germline V gene are SGHTA and FQGNSA. J was trimmed by 7 bases and V by 5 bases; bases with no gene match: 9. In DNA form, the CDR3 reads TGTGCCAGCAGCATGTTAGCGGGAGGGCCGGTGACCCAGTACTTC. Protein sequence: CASSMLAGGPVTQYF.

CDR3: CSVGGGNEKLFF. In DNA form, the CDR3 reads TGCAGCGTTGGGGGGGGCAATGAAAAACTGTTTTTT. V gene TRBV29-1 combines with J gene TRBJ1-4; tentative D call: TRBD1 (6 bases). This CDR3 spans 12 amino acids. V dropped 4 bases and J dropped 5 bases, with 8 bases sitting between them. Germline-derived CDR1 and CDR2 are SQVTM and ANQGSEA. The entire variable domain, with the rest obtained from reference TRBV29-1 and TRBJ1-4, is as follows: SAVISQKPSRDICQRGTSLTIQCQVDSQVTMMFWYRQQPGQSLTLIATANQGSEATYESGFVIDKFPISRPNLTFSTLTVSNMSPEDSSIYLCSVGGGNEKLFFGSGTQLSVL.

This clone was recorded once. The chain uses TRBV6-2 or TRBV6-3 and TRBJ2-7; D is possibly TRBD1 or TRBD2 (6 bases each). Germline V CDR1 and CDR2: MNHEY, SVGEGT. CDR3 length: 18 residues. Deletions cut 5 bases from V and 4 bases from J, with 27 bases between. CDR3 in amino acids: CASSNPLGGMNGQYEQYF. CDR3 bases: TGTGCCAGCAGTAACCCTCTCGGGGGCATGAACGGTCAATACGAGCAGTACTTC.

The rearrangement links TRBV5-6 to TRBJ2-1; weak D call: TRBD1 (5 bases). Per germline, CDR1 SGHDT and CDR2 YYEEEE. Trimming took off 0 bases at V and 0 bases at J, with 10 bases between the two ends. This CDR3 region has 16 residues. Here the CDR3 reads CASSLEGISSYNEQFF. In DNA, the CDR3 is TGTGCCAGCAGCTTGGAGGGGATAAGCTCCTACAATGAGCAGTTCTTC.

J is TRBJ2-3 and V is TRBV12-3 or TRBV12-4; tentative D call: TRBD1 (7 bases). This CDR3 has 13 amino acids. V was trimmed by 5 bases and J by 4 bases, leaving 10 bases between them. The CDR3 reads CASSIRGADTQYF. The CDR3 region has the DNA TGTGCCAGCAGTATCAGGGGGGCAGATACGCAGTATTTT.

The chain has TRBV6-1 and TRBJ2-3; tentatively, D is TRBD2 (5 bases). The CDR3 contains 13 residues. Germline lookup yields CDR1 MNHNS and CDR2 SASEGT. Trimming removed 2 bases at V and 7 bases at J, with 10 bases between. In DNA form, the CDR3 reads TGTGCCAGCAGTGAAAGCGGACGATATACGCAGTATTTT. This gives the protein CASSESGRYTQYF.

The V call is TRBV28, the J call TRBJ2-7; either TRBD1 or TRBD2 may fit D (5 bases each). V gave up 0 bases and J gave up 3 bases, with 9 bases separating them. This CDR3 has 14 residues. The germline V gene encodes CDR1 MDHEN and CDR2 SYDVKM. This CDR3 is CASSLWRGSYEQYF. CDR3 sequence (DNA): TGTGCCAGCAGTTTATGGAGGGGCAGCTACGAGCAGTACTTC.

This chain links TRBV7-8 with TRBJ1-5; weak D call: TRBD1 (5 bases). Germline V gene data show CDR1 as SGHVS and CDR2 as FQNEAQ. V gave up 3 bases and J gave up 3 bases, with 15 bases separating them. The CDR3 spans 16 residues. CDR3 DNA sequence: TGTGCCAGCAGCTTGATCGTGACAGATTTCAATCAGCCCCAGCATTTT. Its translation: CASSLIVTDFNQPQHF.

This chain links TRBV7-3 with TRBJ2-3; 7 bases are shared with TRBD2. This CDR3 has 14 amino acids. V was clipped by 4 bases and J by 5 bases; unmatched bases: 6. Germline V gives CDR1 SGHTA, CDR2 FQGTGA. In DNA, the CDR3 is TGTGCCAGCAGCTACGGCGGGGGAGGAGATACGCAGTATTTT. This translates into CASSYGGGGDTQYF.

This chain uses TRBV13 with TRBJ2-7; D is tentatively TRBD1 or TRBD2 (5 bases each). The CDR3 runs to 14 residues. Germline V gene lookup returns CDR1 PRHDT and CDR2 FYEKMQ (reference sequence). The V gene lost 4 bases and the J gene lost 3 bases, with 13 bases spanning the gap. The DNA of the CDR3 is TGTGCCAGCAGCTCCCGGGACCGATTCTACGAGCAGTACTTC. Translation: CASSSRDRFYEQYF.

The sample holds a few counts of this clone. At the DNA level, this CDR3 is encoded by other sequences in the same sample as well. The CDR3 nucleotides are TGTGCCAGCAGTTACTCTAGAGCATCCTCTGGAAACACCATATATTTT. Its translation is CASSYSRASSGNTIYF. The rearrangement links TRBV6-5 to TRBJ1-3; no reliable D call. This CDR3 has 16 amino acids. V lost 0 bases, J lost 0 bases, and 9 bases lay in between. The germline gives CDR1 MNHEY, CDR2 SVGAGI.

This clone was recorded only once. The rearrangement uses TRBV30 and TRBJ1-6, with a tentative D call TRBD1 (6 bases). Germline assignment: CDR1 GTSNPN and CDR2 SVGIG (reference sequence). V was trimmed by 0 bases and J by 7 bases, leaving 10 bases between them. The CDR3 is 14 residues long. This CDR3 is CAWSVYRENSPLHF. As DNA, the CDR3 is TGTGCCTGGAGTGTTTACAGGGAGAATTCACCCCTCCACTTT.

This chain joins TRBV11-2 and TRBJ1-3; D uncertain. The germline V and J ends were trimmed by 2 bases and 0 bases, with 11 bases remaining between them. The CDR3 is made up of 16 amino acids. Germline V gives CDR1 SGHAT, CDR2 FQNNGV. Here the CDR3 reads CASSLRHGYSGNTIYF. The CDR3, as DNA: TGTGCCAGCAGCTTAAGACATGGCTACTCTGGAAACACCATATATTTT.

J is TRBJ2-3 and V is TRBV3-1 (or the pseudogene TRBV3-2); D remains unclear. With 7 bases removed from V and 6 bases from J, the gap between germline ends came to 8 bases. The length of the CDR3 is 11 residues. Germline CDR1 is LGHDT and CDR2 is YNNKEL (reference sequence). CDR3 in DNA: TGTGCCAGCACCGACGCGGATACGCAGTATTTT. Translated, it gives CASTDADTQYF.

The genes are TRBV28 and TRBJ2-1; 9 bases fit TRBD1. This CDR3 region has 14 residues. V was clipped by 6 bases and J by 8 bases; unmatched bases: 8. Per germline, CDR1 MDHEN and CDR2 SYDVKM. CDR3 amino acids: CASRTGGELYEQFF. DNA for the CDR3: TGTGCCAGCAGAACAGGGGGCGAATTATATGAGCAGTTCTTC. The variable domain in full, with the rest retrieved from reference TRBV28 and TRBJ2-1, is DVKVTQSSRYLVKRTGEKVFLECVQDMDHENMFWYRQDPGLGLRLIYFSYDVKMKEKGDIPEGYSVSREKKERFSLILESASTNQTSMYLCASRTGGELYEQFFGPGTRLTVL.

The V call is TRBV7-3, the J call TRBJ2-5; 9 bases fit TRBD2. The J segment lost 7 bases and the V segment lost 5 bases, leaving 2 bases of the junction unmatched. This CDR3 comprises 12 residues. Germline V gives CDR1 SGHTA, CDR2 FQGTGA. The CDR3 here is CASSLSGGTQYF. In DNA, the CDR3 is TGTGCCAGCAGCCTTAGCGGGGGGACCCAGTACTTC. The complete variable domain, with remaining parts taken from reference TRBV7-3 and TRBJ2-5, reads GAGVSQTPSNKVTEKGKYVELRCDPISGHTALYWYRQSLGQGPEFLIYFQGTGAADDSGLPNDRFFAVRPEGSVSTLKIQRTERGDSAVYLCASSLSGGTQYFGPGTRLLVL.

This clone has just one count. The chain is built from TRBV6-6 and TRBJ2-3; maybe TRBD2 (5 bases). Germline V gives CDR1 MNHNY, CDR2 SVGAGI (reference sequence). V gave up 6 bases and J gave up 6 bases, with 19 bases separating them. CDR3 length: 15 residues. In DNA, the CDR3 is TGTGCCAGCAGCCGCCTAGCCCCGAAGGCTGATACGCAGTATTTT. This sequence encodes CASSRLAPKADTQYF.

J is TRBJ1-2 and V is TRBV14; D gene ambiguous. The V gene's germline CDR1 is SGHDN and CDR2 FVKESK. The CDR3 is made up of 13 amino acids. V was trimmed by 6 bases and J by 2 bases, leaving 10 bases between them. Here the CDR3 DNA reads TGTGCCAGCAGTCCGGACCTCAACTATGGCTACACCTTC. Amino acids: CASSPDLNYGYTF.

The J gene is TRBJ2-5, the V gene TRBV30, with 8 bases lining up with TRBD1. Germline CDR1 is GTSNPN and CDR2 is SVGIG (reference sequence). V gave up 0 bases and J gave up 5 bases; unmatched junction bases: 8. The CDR3 extends over 15 amino acids. DNA of the CDR3: TGTGCCTGGAGTGTTGGGACAGGTAATAAGGAGACCCAGTACTTC. Its translation is CAWSVGTGNKETQYF.

This chain links TRBV5-8 with TRBJ1-2; 8 bases fit TRBD1. The germline V gene encodes CDR1 SGHTS and CDR2 YDEGEE. V gave up 1 base and J gave up 6 bases; unmatched junction bases: 8. This CDR3 region has 15 residues. DNA of the CDR3: TGTGCCAGCAGCTTGTTGCGGACAGGGAGCGATGGCTACACCTTC. Translation gives CASSLLRTGSDGYTF.